This T cell receptor beta chain stems from a study of T cells in Graves' hyperthyroidism and ophthalmopathy. The source material, RNA transcripts, was used to amplify TCR beta CDR3 regions. Carried out on the TCR CDR3, a first-round RT-PCR used the HTBI primer set. TCRdb recomputed calls from the multiplex PCR reads with MiXCR, one row per CDR3 protein. The sample lists a few hundred thousand distinct CDR3 sequences; around 14% were seen once. An absence of ophthalmopathy progression within 18 months meant stable Graves' hyperthyroidism. PBMCs came from 7.5 to 10 ml fresh peripheral blood. The CDR3 runs 19 residues. The junction had 15 bases not matched to a gene; V was cut back by 3 bases and J by 0 bases. CDR1 is LNHDA, CDR2 SQIVND, per germline (reference sequence).

Input material: blood. This TCR was recovered from a woman in her twenties or thirties with Graves' hyperthyroidism. The chain has TRBV19 and TRBJ2-7; 9 bases are shared with TRBD1. The CDR3 loop is CASSITGGRIPGVSYEQYF. The CDR3 DNA sequence: TGTGCCAGTAGTATCACAGGGGGCCGCATCCCAGGTGTCTCCTACGAGCAGTACTTC.